This T cell receptor beta chain was retrieved from a study of shared clonotypes between healthy human individuals (dated by TCRdb to about 2020). General notes on the study: The cohort included three men and two women between 18 and 49 years of age. For each donor, CD4 naive and CD4 memory were each given three plates, CD8 naive was given two plates, and CD8 memory was given one plate. To estimate repertoire size and how much clonotypes are shared between individuals, the study performed deep sequencing of blood TCR repertoires from roughly five healthy adults. Libraries were prepared and TCR repertoires were sequenced by different laboratories using diverse techniques, in order to increase sequencing depth and limit assay-specific biases. Between about 0.9 and 8.9 billion PBMCs per donor were obtained by leukapheresis.

Concerning this clone: Its antigen has not been determined. No qualities accompany the bases; no much larger clone lies one base away.

Donors were healthy HIV-negative adults with no recently reported acute infections or vaccinations. Only Caucasian adults living in Nashville, Tennessee, USA were represented among the donors. CD4+ T cells were enriched by magnetic negative selection; naive cells were then positively selected on CD45RA, and the negative fraction formed the memory subset. Blood was obtained by leukapheresis, after which PBMCs were separated by Ficoll-Histopaque density gradient centrifugation and cryopreserved in liquid nitrogen vapor phase. Analytical flow cytometry was used to check the purity and quantity of every magnetically sorted T cell population. From each sorted fraction, genomic DNA was isolated and quantified by UV absorbance on a Nanodrop 2000c. TCR CDR3 regions were amplified from genomic DNA by multiplex PCR using the deep immunoSEQ assay. Genomic DNA extracted from each cell subset was distributed evenly over all wells of several immunoSEQ 96-well plates, and each plate served as one replicate. Each replicate PCR for sorted subsets received 200 ng genomic DNA, equal to tens of thousands of T cell genomes. Purified libraries were measured with a Qubit 3.0 fluorometer, size-checked on a Bioanalyzer 2100, and measured again with the KAPA Library Quantification kit. A separate single-read 150-cycle Illumina NextSeq 550 flow cell was used to sequence each immunoSEQ 96-well plate. The original methods were these. Because the immunoSEQ output held only junctional sequences and lacked quality scores, the filtering could not match the filtering applied to full-length reads. To assign V/J genes and CDR3, sequences were annotated against IMGT germline references using PyIR, a Python wrapper for IgBLAST v1.9. Reads were filtered out if the reads had weak V/J assignments (E-value above 1e-6), no CDR3, stop codons, out-of-frame junctions, or ambiguous translated residues. V3J clonotypes were defined by identical inferred V gene, J gene, and CDR3 amino acid sequence. Percentage overlap between repertoires was calculated by dividing the number of shared unique clonotypes by the size of the smaller repertoire. Richness of each repertoire was evaluated using RTK rarefaction, the Chao1 estimator, and Recon v2.1 estimates of unobserved clonotypes. Generation probabilities for all TCRbeta clonotypes obtained by the gDNA method from several donors were computed using OLGA. In its TCRdb copy, this immuneACCESS table keeps in-frame sequences only and misses some clones. Where compared with another copy, unresolved V genes explain less than half of these, and the others have no known cause. The DNA was the basis for D and trimming; V, J and clone size are from that table. A total of about 2.4 million clones appear in this sample, 80% to 95% of them only once. Around 0.4% of the sample rests with the top ten.

Relative to germline, V is 0 bases shorter and J is 2 bases shorter, with 11 bases between their ends. The germline V gene (reference sequence) provides CDR1 GTSNPN and CDR2 SVGIG. From the cysteine up to the phenylalanine, the CDR3 has a length of 15 residues. Only the CDR3 DNA is retained, 45 bases long and in frame from the first base. Paper-wide results and their limitations: Clonotypes shared by all four sorted-subset donors showed higher generation probabilities than non-shared clonotypes. Sampling was limited to blood, and TCR repertoires in tissue likely differ from TCR repertoires in blood. The genetic and exposure-history diversity represented was limited by the small number of donors. Pairwise subsampling led to the expectation that sequencing depth would affect the degree of clonotype sharing among donors. Naive subsets generally had larger estimated clonotype richness than memory subsets did. About 5% of naive CD4, 3.5% of naive CD8, about 2.1% of memory CD4, and approximately 0.4% of memory CD8 clonotypes were shared across several donors. Even with the large sequencing depth, rarefaction of the sorted-subset datasets indicated that sequencing was incomplete.

The rearrangement joined TRBV30 to TRBJ1-5; the D gene is not confidently resolved. What was sequenced was naive CD4+ T cells from PBMCs. The cell subset or site label, read with the paper, signifies: CD45RA+ positively selected. The source is a man between 18 and 35 years old in good health. Some clones in this sample may be carry-over from other donors' samples. The DNA sequence is as follows: TGTGCCTGGAGTGTTGGAGGGCGGGGCAATCAGCCCCAGCATTTT. It encodes CAWSVGGRGNQPQHF.